This T cell receptor (beta chain) is drawn from a study of technical replicates of blood from several donors. The germline CDR1 and CDR2 sequences are LGHNA and YSLEER. V lost 0 bases to trimming and J lost 8 bases; unmatched junction nucleotides: 8. This CDR3 comprises 16 residues. The data were produced by immunoSEQ multiplex PCR, yet TCRdb's version contains in-frame clones alone and is incomplete. The sample shows 80,000 or so clones, roughly 94% of them seen only once. The V gene is TRBV4-3, the J gene TRBJ2-1; 9 positions match TRBD2. The receptor was derived from a human donor in good health. Sequenced: T cells isolated from PBMCs. The CDR3 nucleotides read TGCGCCAGCAGCCAAGAGTCTGGACTAGCGTACTATGAGCAGTTCTTC. It codes for CASSQESGLAYYEQFF.